This TCR beta chain was identified during a study of T cells after yellow fever vaccination. Study-wide points: Compared with primary, the secondary response was weaker and peaked at day 5, not 15. A large majority of primary-vaccination clones showed up again after the booster (approximately 96% CD4, roughly 88% CD8).

TCRdb used MiXCR to reprocess the 5' RACE reads, holding one entry per CDR3 protein. The sample yields approximately 150,000 distinct CDR3 sequences, approximately 9.7% seen once. This clonotype was picked up a small number of times. Its antigen is undetermined. Trimming cost V 4 bases and J 10 bases, with 10 bases left between them. This CDR3 has 12 residues. The clonotype was recovered from a man younger than 35 who received the YFV17D yellow fever vaccine. Sequencing was performed on CD8+ T cells sorted from PBMCs, taken 45 days after the yellow fever booster vaccination. The chain joins TRBV12-3 or TRBV12-4 to TRBJ1-4; D is ambiguous. CDR3: CASSSLDGKLFF. The CDR3 bases are TGTGCCAGCAGTTCCTTAGACGGAAAACTGTTTTTT.